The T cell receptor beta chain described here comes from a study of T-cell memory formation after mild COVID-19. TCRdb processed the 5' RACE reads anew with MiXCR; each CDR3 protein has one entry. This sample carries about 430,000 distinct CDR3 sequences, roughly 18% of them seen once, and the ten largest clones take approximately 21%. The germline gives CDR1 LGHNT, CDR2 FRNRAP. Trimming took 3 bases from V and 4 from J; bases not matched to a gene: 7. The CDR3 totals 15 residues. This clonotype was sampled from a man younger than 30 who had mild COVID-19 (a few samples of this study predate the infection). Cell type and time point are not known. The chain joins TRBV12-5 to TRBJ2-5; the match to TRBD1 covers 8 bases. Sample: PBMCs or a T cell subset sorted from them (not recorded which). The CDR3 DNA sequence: TGTGCTAGTGGTTTCGACAGGGGCGAGGGAGAGACCCAGTACTTC. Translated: CASGFDRGEGETQYF.